These 15 T cell receptor beta chains came from one sample sequenced in a study of blood T cell repertoires in COVID-19. TCRdb keeps only in-frame clones here, not all; method: immunoSEQ multiplex PCR. In the table there are over 80,000 clones, roughly 78% of which are singletons. What was sequenced was peripheral blood. The receptors derive from an elderly woman with active or convalescent COVID-19.

This chain uses TRBV10-2 with TRBJ1-6; perhaps TRBD1 as D (5 bases). The CDR3 sequence is 15 residues long. The germline V gene encodes CDR1 WSHSY and CDR2 SAAADI. Trimming removed 3 bases from V and 8 bases from J, with 14 bases in between. CDR3 bases: TGCGCCAGCAGTGAAGGGGCAGTGGGGTATTCACCCCTCCACTTT. It translates to CASSEGAVGYSPLHF.

The rearrangement joins TRBV5-1 to TRBJ2-5; 9 nucleotides align to TRBD1. V trimming: 1 base; J trimming: 5 bases; junction bases outside the gene matches: 6. Per germline, CDR1 SGHRS and CDR2 YFSETQ. This CDR3 is built from 15 residues. The CDR3 bases are TGCGCCAGCAGCTTGCAGACAGGGGGAGGGGAGACCCAGTACTTC. Its protein is CASSLQTGGGETQYF.

The chain uses TRBV7-2 and TRBJ2-1; TRBD1 matches 9 bases. With 7 bases clipped from V and 4 bases from J, the junction kept 5 bases outside the gene matches. Per germline, CDR1 SGHTA and CDR2 FQGNSA. The CDR3 covers 14 residues. In DNA, the CDR3 is TGTGCCAGCACAGGGACAGGGAATTACAATGAGCAGTTCTTC. Encoded protein: CASTGTGNYNEQFF.

The V call is TRBV9, the J call TRBJ2-3, with a weak D call TRBD2 (5 bases). Trimming stripped 1 base from V and 4 bases from J, with 13 bases between. Per germline, CDR1 SGDLS and CDR2 YYNGEE. The CDR3 has 15 residues. CDR3 nucleotide sequence: TGTGCCAGCAGCGTAAGTGGGAGTGGCGCAGATACGCAGTATTTT. This translates into CASSVSGSGADTQYF.

This clone was found a few times. The V gene is TRBV7-9, the J gene TRBJ2-3, with 8 bases aligning to TRBD2. CDR1 SEHNR and CDR2 FQNEAQ come from the germline V gene (reference sequence). V lost 5 bases to trimming and J lost 2 bases; unmatched junction nucleotides: 6. The CDR3 totals 15 residues. The CDR3 protein is CASSQEAGATDTQYF. The DNA for the CDR3 is TGTGCCAGCAGCCAAGAAGCGGGAGCCACAGATACGCAGTATTTT.

Turning to this clone: At one boundary the junction diverges from the germline segment, which might be a read error. This chain uses TRBV5-1 with TRBJ2-1, with D perhaps TRBD2 (6 bases). Germline V lookup: CDR1 SGHRS, CDR2 YFSETQ. This CDR3 comprises 13 residues. The DNA of the CDR3 is TGTGCCAGCAGCCTCGGGGGTCTAGCGGAGCAGTTCTTC. As protein: CASSLGGLAEQFF.

The chain couples TRBV7-3 to TRBJ2-3; the D gene is possibly TRBD2 (6 bases). Germline values: CDR1 SGHTA, CDR2 FQGTGA. The V and J ends lost 2 bases and 2 bases respectively, with 14 bases between them. This CDR3 region has 16 residues. CDR3 sequence: CASSLGAGRPTDTQYF. CDR3 DNA sequence: TGTGCCAGCAGCTTAGGGGCGGGGCGCCCCACAGATACGCAGTATTTT.

The chain links TRBV7-2 to TRBJ1-2; D possibly corresponds to TRBD1 (6 bases). The CDR3 consists of 14 residues. V lost 5 bases and J lost 7, with 17 bases in between. Germline V lookup: CDR1 SGHTA, CDR2 FQGNSA. CDR3 sequence: CASSPGGWGLGYTF. CDR3 coding DNA: TGTGCCAGCAGCCCCGGGGGGTGGGGGCTTGGCTACACCTTC.

The chain employs TRBV27 and TRBJ1-1; D remains unclear. V was clipped by 3 bases and J by 1 base, with 21 bases between them. This CDR3 is 18 amino acids long. Germline CDR1 is MNHEY and CDR2 is SMNVEV (reference sequence). The chain's CDR3 is CASSFRVVGGLENTEAFF. The CDR3 nucleotides are TGTGCCAGCAGTTTTAGGGTAGTTGGAGGGCTAGAGAACACTGAAGCTTTCTTT.

The chain couples TRBV6-5 to TRBJ2-7, with 9 positions matching TRBD1. The CDR3 runs 14 residues. V was clipped by 6 bases and J by 2 bases; unmatched bases: 5. In germline, CDR1 is MNHEY, CDR2 SVGAGI. CDR3 sequence: CASSLGQGPYEQYF. CDR3 DNA sequence: TGTGCCAGCAGCCTCGGACAGGGGCCCTACGAGCAGTACTTC.

This chain uses TRBV2 with TRBJ2-5, with 8 bases identical to TRBD1. The trim removed 3 bases at V and 4 bases at J, leaving 10 bases unmatched. This CDR3 is 16 amino acids long. Germline V gene sequence: CDR1 SNHLY, CDR2 FYNNEI. The CDR3 DNA reads TGTGCCAGCAGTGACTTTGGACAGGGAAGGGGAGAGACCCAGTACTTC. It yields the protein CASSDFGQGRGETQYF.

This clone has more than one count but fewer than ten. The chain joins TRBV29-1 to TRBJ2-1, with D perhaps matching TRBD2 (5 bases). The germline CDR1 and CDR2 sequences are SQVTM and ANQGSEA. The V gene lost 4 bases and the J gene lost 0 bases, with 10 bases spanning the gap. CDR3 size: 14 residues. CDR3 in DNA: TGCAGCGTTGTTAGGAGGAGCTCCTACAATGAGCAGTTCTTC. Its translation is CSVVRRSSYNEQFF.

The V and J genes are TRBV6-5 and TRBJ2-7, with D maybe TRBD1 (6 bases). The V gene lost 7 bases and the J gene lost 6 bases, with 19 bases spanning the gap. This CDR3 comprises 14 residues. The germline V gene has CDR1 MNHEY and CDR2 SVGAGI. CDR3 loop: CASILTGIPLEQYF. The CDR3 DNA reads TGTGCCAGCATTCTCACAGGGATTCCCCTCGAGCAGTACTTC.

The chain uses TRBV12-3 or TRBV12-4 and TRBJ1-2, with unresolved D. There are 13 residues in the CDR3. With 2 bases removed from V and 9 bases from J, the gap between germline ends came to 13 bases. CDR3 coding DNA: TGTGCCAGCAGTTTAACTGGGAGGAACAGCTACACCTTC. This translates into CASSLTGRNSYTF.

The chain combines TRBV28 with TRBJ1-5; TRBD1 is a possible D gene (5 bases). The germline V gene encodes CDR1 MDHEN and CDR2 SYDVKM. The CDR3 has 12 residues. V dropped 8 bases and J dropped 4 bases, with 9 bases sitting between them. In nucleotides, the CDR3 is TGTGCCAGCGGGGACTGGAATCAGCCCCAGCATTTT. This encodes CASGDWNQPQHF.